The rows below give T cell receptor beta chains drawn from one sample of a study of long-term antiretroviral therapy in people with HIV. Produced via immunoSEQ multiplex PCR; TCRdb's table is partial and in-frame only. The sample has 25,000 or so clones, about 88% seen once. The sequenced sample was unsorted PBMCs, obtained 1.9 years after starting antiretroviral therapy. The receptors derive from a woman aged 25 to 39 with HIV. Each CDR3 is given with its conserved first and last residue. The D gene is left open where the match is weak. Size tells how often a clone was seen (once, few, many) or the class of an expanded clone, and some rows leave it out.

j_call clone_size v_call d_call cdr3_aa cdr3_nt
TRBJ1-2 - TRBV9 - CASSVEGRYVYGYTF TGTGCCAGCAGCGTAGAGGGCAGATACGTCTATGGCTACACCTTC
TRBJ1-5 once TRBV9 - CASSLGGTRNQPQHF TGTGCCAGCAGCCTAGGTGGGACTCGTAATCAGCCCCAGCATTTT
TRBJ1-6 - TRBV11-2 - CASSWSGPANSPLHF TGTGCCAGCAGCTGGAGTGGGCCCGCTAATTCACCCCTCCACTTT
TRBJ2-5 few TRBV25-1 - CASSEGRGYQETQYF TGTGCCAGCAGTGAAGGGAGGGGGTACCAAGAGACCCAGTACTTC
TRBJ1-3 - TRBV9 - CASRPVGGPRNTIYF TGTGCCAGCAGGCCTGTGGGGGGGCCACGAAACACCATATATTTT
TRBJ2-5 once TRBV10-3 - CAISEGGNTQYF TGTGCCATCAGTGAGGGGGGGAATACCCAGTACTTC
TRBJ1-5 - TRBV7-2 - CASSLGFTNQPQHF TGTGCCAGCAGCTTGGGTTTTACCAATCAGCCCCAGCATTTT
TRBJ1-5 - TRBV27 TRBD1 CASSSRTGGWGNQPQHF TGTGCCAGCAGTTCCAGAACAGGGGGCTGGGGCAATCAGCCCCAGCATTTT
TRBJ1-1 - TRBV4-1 - CASSRQVQMNTEAFF TGCGCCAGCAGCCGACAGGTTCAAATGAACACTGAAGCTTTCTTT
TRBJ1-4 - TRBV18 TRBD1 CASSPFAGQGNEKLFF TGTGCCAGCTCACCTTTTGCGGGACAGGGTAATGAAAAACTGTTTTTT
TRBJ2-6 - TRBV5-6 - CASSLLMAPSGANVLTF TGTGCCAGCAGCTTGCTTATGGCACCTTCTGGGGCCAACGTCCTGACTTTC
TRBJ1-6 - TRBV6-5 - CASRLNDSPLHF TGTGCCAGCAGACTTAATGATTCACCCCTCCACTTT
TRBJ2-5 - TRBV30 TRBD1 CAWSTPDRGGETQYF TGTGCCTGGAGTACCCCTGACAGGGGAGGAGAGACCCAGTACTTC
TRBJ1-1 - TRBV5-1 - CASSRSPIGDTEAFF TGCGCCAGCAGCCGAAGCCCTATAGGTGACACTGAAGCTTTCTTT
TRBJ2-1 - TRBV30 - CAWSVLRYNEQFF TGTGCCTGGAGTGTCTTGCGATACAATGAGCAGTTCTTC
TRBJ1-6 - TRBV11-2 TRBD1 CASSLDRTGQSYNSPLHF TGTGCCAGCAGCTTAGATCGGACAGGGCAGTCCTATAATTCACCCCTCCACTTT
TRBJ1-2 - TRBV14 - CASSPSAGSGYTF TGTGCCAGCAGCCCGAGTGCGGGTAGTGGCTACACCTTC
TRBJ1-2 - TRBV7-3 - CASSLTPGLEGYTF TGTGCCAGCAGCTTAACCCCAGGGCTTGAGGGCTACACCTTC
TRBJ2-1 - TRBV5-1 TRBD1 CASSLDQGASYNEQFF TGCGCCAGCAGCTTGGATCAGGGGGCAAGCTACAATGAGCAGTTCTTC
TRBJ1-2 - TRBV6-6 - CASSLGRGLNYGYTF TGTGCCAGCAGCCTAGGGAGGGGCCTTAACTATGGCTACACCTTC
TRBJ1-3 - TRBV9 - CASSGNTIYF TGTGCCAGCTCTGGAAACACCATATATTTT
TRBJ1-2 - TRBV5-1 - CASSLATAPVYGYTF TGCGCCAGCAGCTTGGCAACAGCGCCGGTCTATGGCTACACCTTC
TRBJ2-6 - TRBV30 - CAGGASSGANVLTF TGTGCCGGGGGGGCCAGCTCTGGGGCCAACGTCCTGACTTTC
TRBJ2-2 - TRBV27 TRBD2 CASSARLAGELFF TGTGCCAGCAGTGCCCGACTAGCTGGGGAGCTGTTTTTT
TRBJ1-3 - TRBV4-1 - CASSPRTDEGNTIYF TGCGCCAGCAGCCCTAGGACAGACGAGGGAAACACCATATATTTT
TRBJ1-2 once TRBV28 TRBD1 CASRGQGENYGYTF TGTGCCAGCAGGGGACAGGGGGAAAACTATGGCTACACCTTC
TRBJ1-5 - TRBV30 - CAWSPKGNQPQHF TGTGCCTGGAGTCCTAAAGGGAATCAGCCCCAGCATTTT
TRBJ1-5 - TRBV2 - CASSEVMGSNQPQHF TGTGCCAGCAGTGAGGTAATGGGAAGCAATCAGCCCCAGCATTTT
TRBJ2-1 - TRBV15 - CATSRDFSTQFF TGTGCCACCAGCAGAGACTTTAGTACGCAGTTCTTC